This T cell receptor (beta chain) was documented in a study of tumor and adjacent non-tumor tissue in lung cancer. On the study more broadly: The patients, roughly eleven men and 5 or 6 women, were roughly 30 to 85 with stage I to III disease.

Three rounds of nested PCR, following a modified ARM-PCR protocol, produced the TCRbeta library. MiXCR was run by TCRdb on the multiplex PCR reads, yielding one entry per CDR3 protein. The sample contains about 68,000 distinct CDR3 sequences, around 60% of which appear only once. RNA was extracted from bulk tissue without any cell sorting. Between August and November 2014, newly diagnosed, chemotherapy-naive lung cancer patients underwent thoracic surgery in China. Study-level findings and limits: TCR diversity was significantly greater in tumor than normal lung tissue. Top 100 clones took a larger repertoire share in normal lung.

By proportion, this clonotype is medium-sized. Its antigen remains unidentified. The CDR3 consists of 14 residues. V lost 6 bases and J lost 3; bases outside the gene matches: 4. The sample taken for sequencing was lung tumor tissue. The chain combines TRBV12-3 or TRBV12-4 with TRBJ2-7, with 11 nucleotides matching TRBD1. This clonotype was sampled from a man aged 45-65 years with non-small cell lung cancer. CDR3 region: CASRGQGGFYEQYF. The CDR3 bases are TGTGCCAGCAGGGGACAGGGGGGGTTCTACGAGCAGTACTTC.